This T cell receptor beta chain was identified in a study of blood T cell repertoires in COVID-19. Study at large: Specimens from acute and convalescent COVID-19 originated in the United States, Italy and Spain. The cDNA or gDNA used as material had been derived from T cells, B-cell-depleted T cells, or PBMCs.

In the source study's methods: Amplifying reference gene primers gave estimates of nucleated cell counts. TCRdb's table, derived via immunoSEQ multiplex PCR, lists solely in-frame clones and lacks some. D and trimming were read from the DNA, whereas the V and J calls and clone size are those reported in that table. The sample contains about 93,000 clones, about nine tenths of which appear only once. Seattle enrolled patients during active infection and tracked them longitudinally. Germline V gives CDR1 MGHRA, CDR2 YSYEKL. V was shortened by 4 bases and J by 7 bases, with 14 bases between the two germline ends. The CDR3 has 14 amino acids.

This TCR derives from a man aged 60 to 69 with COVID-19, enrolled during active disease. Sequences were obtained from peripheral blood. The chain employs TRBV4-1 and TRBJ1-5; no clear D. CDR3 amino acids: CASSLPRERQPQHF. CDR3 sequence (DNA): TGCGCCAGCAGCCTCCCTAGGGAGCGGCAGCCCCAGCATTTT.